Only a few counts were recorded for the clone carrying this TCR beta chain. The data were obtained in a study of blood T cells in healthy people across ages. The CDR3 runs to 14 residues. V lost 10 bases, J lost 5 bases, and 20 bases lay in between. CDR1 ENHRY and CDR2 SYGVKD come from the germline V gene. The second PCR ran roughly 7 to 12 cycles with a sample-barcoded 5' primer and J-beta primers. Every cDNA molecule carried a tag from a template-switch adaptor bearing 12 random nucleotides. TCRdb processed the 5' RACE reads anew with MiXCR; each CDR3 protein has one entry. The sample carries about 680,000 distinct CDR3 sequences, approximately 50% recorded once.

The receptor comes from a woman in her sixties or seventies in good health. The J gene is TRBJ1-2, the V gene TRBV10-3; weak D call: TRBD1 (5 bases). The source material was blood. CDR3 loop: CATRDLLSLYGYTF. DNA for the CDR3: TGTGCCACCCGGGACCTACTCTCACTATATGGCTACACCTTC.